The subject of this entry is one T cell receptor beta chain. No antigen is known for it. Method: immunoSEQ multiplex PCR; TCRdb's copy keeps in-frame clones and lacks some. The sample records 15,000 to 20,000 clones, around 88% being singletons. These data are taken from a study of T cells in localized non-small cell lung cancer. Overall study findings and caveats: Prolonged overall survival went with higher T cell density in the blood. Adjacent lung held a median 57 of the top 100 tumor clones. The study found T cell clonality highest in uninvolved adjacent lung, above tumor.

The trim removed 0 bases at V and 4 bases at J, leaving 8 bases unmatched. The CDR3 consists of 15 residues. Germline V CDR1 and CDR2: GTSNPN, SVGIG (reference sequence). Source: peripheral blood, taken before any cancer treatment. This receptor was identified in a male donor aged 60 or older with stage II squamous cell lung carcinoma. The V and J genes are TRBV30 and TRBJ1-1; 7 bases align to TRBD1. Here the CDR3 DNA reads TGTGCCTGGAGTGTACTGGACAGGTGGCGCACTGAAGCTTTCTTT. This translates into CAWSVLDRWRTEAFF.